Each of the 32 T cell receptor beta chains below was sequenced from the same sample in a study of identical twins (dated by TCRdb to about 2016). Libraries were made using 5' RACE. Instrument used: Illumina HiSeq 2000. The public reads were quality trimmed at Q25 with fastp and then assembled into clones with MiXCR by TCRdb, keeping productive beta chains. Every CDR3 protein is listed once, alongside the most common genes and DNA of its rows. Present in this sample are 100,000 or so distinct CDR3 sequences, 5.9% of which were seen just once. The top ten clones comprise roughly 12% of the sample. The sample taken for sequencing was memory T cells sorted from blood. This specimen's cell subset or site label, interpreted: CD45RO+ enriched T cells. Source of these receptors: a woman aged 45-65 years in good health.

At least ten counts were recorded for this clonotype. The rearrangement uses TRBV12-3 or TRBV12-4 and TRBJ2-5; perhaps TRBD1 as D (5 bases). Trimming left V 3 bases short and J 6 bases short, with 11 bases between. The CDR3 contains 13 residues. The CDR3 region has the DNA TGTGCCAGCAGTTTGGGCAGGGATAAGACCCAGTACTTC. It codes for CASSLGRDKTQYF.

This clonotype appeared many times. The CDR3 protein is CAWSVGSTDTQYF. CDR3 DNA sequence: TGTGCCTGGAGTGTGGGTAGCACAGATACGCAGTATTTT. J is TRBJ2-3 and V is TRBV30, with D unclear. The CDR3 has 13 residues. Germline lookup yields CDR1 GTSNPN and CDR2 SVGIG (reference sequence). The V gene lost 0 bases and the J gene lost 0 bases, with 4 bases spanning the gap.

In this sample, this clonotype turned up many times. It is unclear where the CDR3 begins or ends on the DNA, so no DNA is shown, and the CDR3 is as TCRdb lists it. The rearrangement joins TRBV12-3 or TRBV12-4 to TRBJ2-1. The CDR3 adds up to 13 amino acids, both ends counted. This CDR3 is CASSTSQQNEQFF.

In this sample, this clonotype turned up many times. The gene calls are TRBV20-1 and TRBJ2-3, with D possibly matching TRBD1 (6 bases). V was cut by 2 bases and J by 5 bases, with 20 bases left in between. The CDR3 is made up of 16 amino acids. CDR1 and CDR2 (germline): DFQATT, SNEGSKA (reference sequence). CDR3 residues: CSARSALRGRGDTQYF. CDR3 coding DNA: TGCAGTGCTAGATCGGCCCTCAGGGGCCGGGGAGATACGCAGTATTTT.

This clonotype was picked up many times. This sequence joins TRBV18 and TRBJ2-1; 9 bases match TRBD2. Germline-derived CDR1 and CDR2 are KGHSH and LQKENI. The CDR3 sequence is 20 residues long. V shed 3 bases and J 1 base; nucleotides not matched to a gene: 16. The CDR3 loop is CASSPADWLAGTGSYNEQFF. In DNA, the CDR3 is TGTGCCAGCTCACCCGCGGACTGGCTAGCGGGAACGGGTTCCTACAATGAGCAGTTCTTC. The full variable domain, with the rest looked up from reference TRBV18 and TRBJ2-1, is NAGVMQNPRHLVRRRGQEARLRCSPMKGHSHVYWYRQLPEEGLKFMVYLQKENIIDESGMPKERFSAEFPKEGPSILRIQQVVRGDSAAYFCASSPADWLAGTGSYNEQFFGPGTRLTVL.

Many counts were recorded for this clonotype. This chain links TRBV21-1 with TRBJ1-5. TRBV21-1 is deemed a pseudogene. The CDR3 covers 14 residues. This CDR3 is CASSNRYSNQPQHF. The CDR3 DNA reads TGTGCCAGCAGCAACAGATATAGCAATCAGCCCCAGCATTTT.

This clonotype appeared many times. The V call is TRBV4-1, the J call TRBJ2-3, with TRBD2 as a possible D gene (6 bases). The CDR3 is 13 residues long. Trimming removed 7 bases at V and 2 bases at J, with 10 bases between. Looked up from germline, CDR1 is MGHRA and CDR2 is YSYEKL. CDR3 residues: CASKGGDTDTQYF. CDR3 bases: TGCGCCAGCAAGGGCGGGGACACAGATACGCAGTATTTT.

There are many counts of this clonotype. The gene calls are TRBV10-3 and TRBJ2-6; D is uncertain. Germline V gene data show CDR1 as ENHRY and CDR2 as SYGVKD. The CDR3 covers 17 residues. V lost 3 bases, J lost 0 bases, and 12 bases lay in between. In DNA, the CDR3 is TGTGCCATCAGTGACTCAAAGTCGCTCTCTGGGGCCAACGTCCTGACTTTC. Protein sequence: CAISDSKSLSGANVLTF.

This clonotype has a count of ten or more. The chain has TRBV6-2 or TRBV6-3 and TRBJ2-1, with D hard to call. The V end lost 5 bases, the J end lost 5 bases, and 16 bases lay between the germline ends. Per germline, CDR1 MNHEY and CDR2 SVGEGT. The CDR3 length is 15 residues. This chain's CDR3 is CASSPPGLINNEQFF. DNA for the CDR3: TGTGCCAGCAGTCCACCCGGGCTGATTAACAATGAGCAGTTCTTC.

V gene TRBV7-3 combines with J gene TRBJ2-7; 9 bases match TRBD2. The CDR3 runs to 16 residues. Unmatched junction bases numbered 11, after V lost 1 base and J lost 7 bases. Germline-derived CDR1 and CDR2 are SGHTA and FQGTGA. The CDR3: CASSLKGNSGSGEQYF. DNA of the CDR3: TGTGCCAGCAGCTTAAAAGGGAATAGCGGGAGTGGGGAGCAGTACTTC. Full variable domain (outside the CDR3, taken from reference TRBV7-3 and TRBJ2-7): GAGVSQTPSNKVTEKGKYVELRCDPISGHTALYWYRQSLGQGPEFLIYFQGTGAADDSGLPNDRFFAVRPEGSVSTLKIQRTERGDSAVYLCASSLKGNSGSGEQYFGPGTRLTVT.

This clonotype was recorded at least ten times. The V gene is TRBV6-5, the J gene TRBJ1-1, with D possibly being TRBD1 (5 bases). Trimming removed 5 bases at V and 2 bases at J, with 12 bases between. Germline CDR1 MNHEY, CDR2 SVGAGI. There are 14 residues in the CDR3. The CDR3: CASSPWDGNTEAFF. The CDR3 DNA sequence: TGTGCCAGCAGTCCATGGGACGGAAACACTGAAGCTTTCTTT.

The chain has TRBV12-3 or TRBV12-4 and TRBJ2-7, with no clear D. This CDR3 has 12 amino acids. V was clipped by 1 base and J by 5 bases, with 6 bases between them. The CDR3 region is CASSLGQNEQYF. The DNA of the CDR3 is TGTGCCAGCAGTTTAGGGCAGAACGAGCAGTACTTC.

This clonotype was seen many times. The chain combines TRBV12-3 or TRBV12-4 with TRBJ2-2; 7 nucleotides align to TRBD1. J was trimmed by 0 bases and V by 7 bases; bases with no gene match: 5. CDR3 size: 15 residues. The CDR3, as DNA: TGTGCCAGCACCCCGGGACAGACGAACACCGGGGAGCTGTTTTTT. Translation gives CASTPGQTNTGELFF.

This clonotype was seen many times. The chain joins TRBV3-1 to TRBJ1-2; D might be TRBD1 (6 bases). V lost 4 bases and J lost 4, with 13 bases in between. Germline CDR1 reads LGHDT; CDR2 reads YNNKEL (reference sequence). The CDR3 is 14 residues long. The CDR3 DNA reads TGTGCCAGCAGCCTTCCGGGACACTTCTATGGCTACACCTTC. This sequence encodes CASSLPGHFYGYTF.

This clonotype was detected ten times or more. The J gene is TRBJ1-3, the V gene TRBV2; 8 bases are shared with TRBD1. CDR1 is SNHLY, CDR2 FYNNEI, per germline. The CDR3 has 15 residues. The junction had 9 bases not matched to a gene; V was cut back by 6 bases and J by 5 bases. Here the CDR3 DNA reads TGTGCCAGCAGCCTGGGGCAGGGGGCTCGAAACACCATATATTTT. Its protein product is CASSLGQGARNTIYF.

This clonotype was picked up many times. The J gene is TRBJ2-5, the V gene TRBV5-1; D is possibly TRBD2 (6 bases). CDR3 length equals 14 residues. V was pared by 0 bases and J by 9 bases, with 15 bases between. Germline V gene lookup returns CDR1 SGHRS and CDR2 YFSETQ. CDR3 in DNA: TGCGCCAGCAGCTTGGAAGGGGACTTTGGGTCCCAGTACTTC. It encodes CASSLEGDFGSQYF.

This chain joins TRBV5-6 and TRBJ2-1; the match to TRBD2 covers 7 bases. Germline assignment: CDR1 SGHDT and CDR2 YYEEEE. The CDR3 covers 15 residues. After removal of 3 bases from V and 0 bases from J, the junction contained 3 bases not matched to a gene. The CDR3 protein is CASSYVAGSYNEQFF. CDR3 nucleotides: TGTGCCAGCAGCTATGTAGCGGGCTCCTACAATGAGCAGTTCTTC.

By sample share, this clonotype is medium-sized (0.01 to 0.1%). The chain couples TRBV5-1 to TRBJ2-1; 10 nucleotides agree with TRBD2. Germline V gene lookup returns CDR1 SGHRS and CDR2 YFSETQ. The CDR3 has 14 amino acids. The V and J ends lost 2 bases and 9 bases, in that order; junction bases with no gene match: 5. The CDR3 nucleotides read TGCGCCAGCAGCTTAGCGGGAGGGTATAGTGAGCAGTTCTTC. Its translation is CASSLAGGYSEQFF.

V usage is TRBV19 and J usage is TRBJ2-1, with 11 bases aligning to TRBD2. Germline lookup yields CDR1 LNHDA and CDR2 SQIVND (reference sequence). CDR3 size: 15 residues. J gave up 7 bases and V 6 bases, and 8 bases lay outside the gene matches. The CDR3 sequence is CASSTLAGGLNEQFF. The CDR3 nucleotides are TGTGCCAGTAGCACCCTAGCGGGAGGTCTGAATGAGCAGTTCTTC.

This chain joins TRBV20-1 and TRBJ2-7; D ambiguous. Germline values: CDR1 DFQATT, CDR2 SNEGSKA (reference sequence). The CDR3 is made up of 12 amino acids. V was shortened by 4 bases and J by 0 bases, with 7 bases between the two germline ends. The CDR3 protein is CSAMDLSYEQYV. CDR3 sequence (DNA): TGCAGTGCTATGGACCTCTCCTACGAGCAGTACGTC.

J is TRBJ1-6 and V is TRBV3-1, with D possibly matching TRBD1 (6 bases). In germline, CDR1 is LGHDT, CDR2 YNNKEL (reference sequence). V lost 4 bases and J lost 7, with 11 bases in between. The CDR3 spans 14 residues. The CDR3 here is CASSPGQTNSPLHF. The CDR3 DNA sequence: TGTGCCAGCAGCCCCGGACAGACAAATTCACCCCTCCACTTT.

This clonotype was found many times. The chain couples TRBV13 to TRBJ1-1; possible D gene TRBD1, 5 bases. The length of the CDR3 is 15 residues. Trimming cost V 4 bases and J 6 bases, with 18 bases left between them. Germline V CDR1 and CDR2: PRHDT, FYEKMQ (reference sequence). The CDR3 protein is CASSSRGGFYAEAFF. In DNA form, the CDR3 reads TGTGCCAGCAGCTCCCGGGGGGGGTTCTACGCTGAAGCTTTCTTT.

This clonotype was seen at least ten times. The rearrangement uses TRBV5-6 and TRBJ1-2, with 7 bases lining up with TRBD1. This CDR3 has 13 amino acids. The junction had 8 bases not matched to a gene; V was cut back by 4 bases and J by 8 bases. Per germline, CDR1 SGHDT and CDR2 YYEEEE. CDR3 loop: CASSPTGTEGYTF. The CDR3 bases are TGTGCCAGCAGCCCGACAGGGACGGAGGGCTACACCTTC.

There are many counts of this clonotype. The chain is built from TRBV15 and TRBJ1-5, with 8 bases lining up with TRBD1. Trimming cost V 5 bases and J 5 bases; bases outside gene matches: 5. Looked up from germline, CDR1 is LNHNV and CDR2 is YYDKDF (reference sequence). The CDR3 runs to 14 residues. This chain's CDR3 is CATSRGTGHQPQHF. The CDR3, as DNA: TGTGCCACCAGCCGAGGGACAGGTCATCAGCCCCAGCATTTT.

This clonotype has at least ten counts. This chain joins TRBV29-1 and TRBJ1-1; tentative D call: TRBD1 (5 bases). Germline-derived CDR1 and CDR2 are SQVTM and ANQGSEA. The ends were cut back, 5 bases at V and 3 bases at J, with 13 bases in the middle. The CDR3 spans 13 residues. The CDR3 is CSVRSGADTEAFF. CDR3 nucleotide sequence: TGCAGCGTTCGATCTGGGGCAGACACTGAAGCTTTCTTT.

This clonotype was observed many times. This chain connects TRBV18 to TRBJ2-7, with 8 bases that match TRBD1. In germline, CDR1 is KGHSH, CDR2 LQKENI. The CDR3 length is 15 residues. V dropped 5 bases and J dropped 5; count of bases not matched to a gene: 11. The CDR3 bases are TGTGCCAGCTCATCGTCCTGGACAGGGCAGAACGAGCAGTACGTC. It encodes CASSSSWTGQNEQYV.

This clonotype appeared many times. The genes are TRBV6-1 and TRBJ2-2; tentative D call: TRBD1 (6 bases). Trimming shortened V by 1 base and J by 4 bases, and 10 bases separated the two germline ends. The CDR3 has 15 amino acids. CDR1 and CDR2 (germline): MNHNS, SASEGT. CDR3 loop: CASSEVRGATGELFF. The CDR3, as DNA: TGTGCCAGCAGTGAAGTCAGGGGAGCCACCGGGGAGCTGTTTTTT.

This clonotype has at least ten counts. V gene TRBV20-1 combines with J gene TRBJ2-3; TRBD1 might be the D (6 bases). CDR1 and CDR2 from the germline V gene are DFQATT and SNEGSKA (reference sequence). The V and J ends lost 0 bases and 3 bases respectively, with 13 bases between them. The CDR3 length is 15 residues. Here the CDR3 DNA reads TGCAGTGCTAGAGAGGTGCAGGGGAGAACAGATACGCAGTATTTT. This encodes CSAREVQGRTDTQYF.

With regard to this clonotype: Since a much larger clone is just one base distant, this may be a read error. The rearrangement links TRBV12-3 or TRBV12-4 to TRBJ2-1; 10 nucleotides line up with TRBD1. This CDR3 has 15 amino acids. J lost 11 bases, V lost 7 bases, and 14 bases had no gene match. The CDR3 is CASTRQGATAAKQFF. The DNA of the CDR3 is TGTGCCAGCACCCGACAGGGGGCGACCGCAGCTAAGCAGTTCTTC.

At least ten counts were recorded for this clonotype. The rearrangement uses TRBV20-1 and TRBJ2-1; 12 bases are shared with TRBD2. CDR3 length: 16 amino acids. Germline assignment: CDR1 DFQATT and CDR2 SNEGSKA (reference sequence). J was trimmed by 6 bases and V by 3 bases; bases with no gene match: 9. The CDR3 DNA reads TGCAGTGCTAGCGGGCTAGCGGGAGGGGAAACCAATGAGCAGTTCTTC. Its protein product is CSASGLAGGETNEQFF.

This clonotype was recorded many times. The V gene is TRBV9, the J gene TRBJ2-7; TRBD2 matches at 8 bases. CDR1 is SGDLS and CDR2 is YYNGEE in the germline V gene. With 0 bases clipped from V and 2 bases from J, the junction kept 4 bases outside the gene matches. The CDR3 loop spans 15 amino acids. Here the CDR3 reads CASSVVIGRAYEQYV. In DNA form, the CDR3 reads TGTGCCAGCAGCGTAGTTATCGGGAGGGCCTACGAGCAGTACGTC.

This clonotype was seen repeatedly, ten times or more. The chain couples TRBV6-5 to TRBJ2-1; a possible D gene is TRBD2 (6 bases). V was cut by 5 bases and J by 10 bases, with 15 bases left in between. In germline, CDR1 is MNHEY, CDR2 SVGAGI. The CDR3 has 13 amino acids. The CDR3, as DNA: TGTGCCAGCAGTCCCCCGACTAGATCGGAGCAGTTCTTC. Protein product: CASSPPTRSEQFF.